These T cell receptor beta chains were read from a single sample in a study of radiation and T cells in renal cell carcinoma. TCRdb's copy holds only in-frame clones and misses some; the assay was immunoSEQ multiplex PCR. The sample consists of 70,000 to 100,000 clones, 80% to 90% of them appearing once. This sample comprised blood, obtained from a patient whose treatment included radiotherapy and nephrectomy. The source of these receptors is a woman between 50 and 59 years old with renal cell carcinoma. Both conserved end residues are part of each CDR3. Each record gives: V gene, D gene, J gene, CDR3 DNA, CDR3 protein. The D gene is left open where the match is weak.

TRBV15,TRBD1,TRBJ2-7,TGTGCCACCAGCAGACGACAGGGGGTTGGGTCCTACGAGCAGTACTTC,CATSRRQGVGSYEQYF
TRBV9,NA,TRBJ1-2,TGTGCCAGCAGCGTAGCGTGGCAGGGGCCTAGGGGCTACACCTTC,CASSVAWQGPRGYTF
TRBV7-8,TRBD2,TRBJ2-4,TGTGCCAGCAGCGTGGGGGGGGGATATCAGTACTTC,CASSVGGGYQYF
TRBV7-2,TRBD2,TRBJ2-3,TGTGCCAGCAGCAGAACTTCGGGGGGTGTTGCAGATACGCAGTATTTT,CASSRTSGGVADTQYF
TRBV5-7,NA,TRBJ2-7,TGTGCCAGCAGCCGCACCTACGAGCAGTACTTC,CASSRTYEQYF
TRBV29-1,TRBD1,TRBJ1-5,TGCAGCGTTATGACCCGGGACAGGGGGAACGGTGATCAGCCCCAGCATTTT,CSVMTRDRGNGDQPQHF
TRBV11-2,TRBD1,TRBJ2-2,TGTGCCAGCAGCGCGACCCGGGACAGGGGGGGCAACGGGGAGCTGTTTTTT,CASSATRDRGGNGELFF
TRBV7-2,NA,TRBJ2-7,TGTGCCAGCACCCAATTAACGGGCCTCTCCTACGAGCAGTACTTC,CASTQLTGLSYEQYF
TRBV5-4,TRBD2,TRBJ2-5,TGTGCCAGCAGCTTGGGGGCTAGCGGGAGCAGGGAGACCCAGTACTTC,CASSLGASGSRETQYF
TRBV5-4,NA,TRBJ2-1,TGTGCCAGCAGCCAGGACAGCATCGGTGAGCAGTTCTTC,CASSQDSIGEQFF